The T cell receptor beta chain under discussion was sequenced for a study of blood T cell repertoires in COVID-19. The CDR3 runs to 15 residues. V lost 2 bases to trimming and J lost 7 bases, with 18 bases between them. Germline V gene data show CDR1 as SGDLS and CDR2 as YYNGEE. As processed by the authors: It was from reference gene primer amplification that nucleated cell counts were estimated. Repertoires were generated with immunoSEQ multiplex PCR, while TCRdb's copy carries only in-frame clones and drops some. The D gene and trimming were derived from the DNA, and the V and J assignments and clone size from that table. The sample carries about 68,000 clones, over 75% recorded once.

This clonotype originated in a man in his forties with COVID-19, enrolled during active disease. The specimen was peripheral blood. The genes are TRBV9 and TRBJ1-1; weak D call: TRBD1 (5 bases). The CDR3 region is CASSVGEGPPLEAFF. The CDR3 DNA reads TGTGCCAGCAGCGTGGGGGAGGGACCCCCTCTTGAAGCTTTCTTT. Drawing the rest from reference TRBV9 and TRBJ1-1, the complete variable domain is DSGVTQTPKHLITATGQRVTLRCSPRSGDLSVYWYQQSLDQGLQFLIQYYNGEERAKGNILERFSAQQFPDLHSELNLSSLELGDSALYFCASSVGEGPPLEAFFGQGTRLTVV.